A selection of T cell receptor beta chains follows, all from one sample in a study of blood T cell repertoires in COVID-19. Here immunoSEQ multiplex PCR was the method, and the copy in TCRdb shows in-frame clones only, minus some. The sample has approximately 100,000 clones, approximately 88% seen once. Sequenced input: peripheral blood. Source of these receptors: a man in his 60s with acute or convalescent COVID-19. Each CDR3 is given with its conserved first and last residue. D genes are given only for firm matches. Size is stated for part of the rows, as once, few or many counts, or as a class when the clone is expanded.

length,size,V,D,J,DNA,CDR3
12,once,TRBV12-3/TRBV12-4,TRBD1,TRBJ1-6,TGTGCCAGCAGTTTAGCCAGGGGGCCCCTCCACTTT,CASSLARGPLHF
18,NA,TRBV5-6,TRBD1,TRBJ1-1,TGTGCCAGCAGCTCATTCATCACAGGGGGTGGGTACTACACTGAAGCTTTCTTT,CASSSFITGGGYYTEAFF
16,NA,TRBV19,NA,TRBJ1-5,TGTGCCAGTAGTATACGAGGGCGGATCCCGGCAGAGCCCCAGCATTTT,CASSIRGRIPAEPQHF
13,NA,TRBV18,NA,TRBJ2-1,TGTGCCAGCTCCCTATCCACCTACAATGAGCAGTTCTTC,CASSLSTYNEQFF
13,NA,TRBV6-5,NA,TRBJ1-4,TGTGCCAGCAGTTACATTGCGGAAGAAAAACTGTTTTTT,CASSYIAEEKLFF
14,NA,TRBV5-1,NA,TRBJ1-1,TGCGCCAGCAGCTCCTACAGTGAGAACACTGAAGCTTTCTTT,CASSSYSENTEAFF
13,once,TRBV29-1,TRBD1,TRBJ2-5,TGCAGCGCCGGGACAGGGGGGCCCGGGACCCAGTACTTC,CSAGTGGPGTQYF
16,NA,TRBV11-3,TRBD1,TRBJ1-1,TGTGCCAGCAGCCCCGGACAGGGAGAAATGAACACTGAAGCTTTCTTT,CASSPGQGEMNTEAFF
14,NA,TRBV28,TRBD1,TRBJ1-2,TGTGCCAGCAGTTCCCCCCGACAGGGTAGGGGCTACACCTTC,CASSSPRQGRGYTF
13,NA,TRBV7-9,NA,TRBJ2-7,TGTGCCAGCACCTCGAAGGGGAACTACGAGCAGTACTTC,CASTSKGNYEQYF
15,NA,TRBV6-2/TRBV6-3,TRBD1,TRBJ2-1,TGTGCCAGCAGCCGTGGGGCTGAGGGGGCCAATGAGCAGTTCTTC,CASSRGAEGANEQFF
15,NA,TRBV5-1,NA,TRBJ2-1,TGCGCCAGCAGCTTGGGTTCGGAGCGTCGCAATGAGCAGTTCTTC,CASSLGSERRNEQFF
13,NA,TRBV27,NA,TRBJ1-2,TGTGCCAGCCGACGGGGGACTAACTATGGCTACACCTTC,CASRRGTNYGYTF
14,NA,TRBV5-6,TRBD2,TRBJ2-3,TGTGCCAGCAGCTTCGGGACTAGCGGGAGGACGCAGTATTTT,CASSFGTSGRTQYF
15,once,TRBV7-9,TRBD2,TRBJ2-5,TGTGCCAGCAGCTCTTCGGGACTAGCGGAAGAGACCCAGTACTTC,CASSSSGLAEETQYF
13,NA,TRBV29-1,NA,TRBJ1-2,TGCAGCGTCTCACAAGGGGATAACTATGGCTACACCTTC,CSVSQGDNYGYTF
14,NA,TRBV5-1,NA,TRBJ2-5,TGCGCCAGCAGCTTATTAGGTACAGAAGAGACCCAGTACTTC,CASSLLGTEETQYF
15,NA,TRBV6-5,NA,TRBJ1-2,TGTGCCAGCAGTTACTGGACCCCGGAGGCCTATGGCTACACCTTC,CASSYWTPEAYGYTF
17,NA,TRBV4-2,TRBD1,TRBJ2-3,TGTGCCAGCAGCCAATTTACCGGGACAGGTGGCACAGATACGCAGTATTTT,CASSQFTGTGGTDTQYF
15,NA,TRBV5-1,NA,TRBJ1-4,TGCGCCAGCAGCTTGGCGGGGGGACAACGCGAAAAACTGTTTTTT,CASSLAGGQREKLFF